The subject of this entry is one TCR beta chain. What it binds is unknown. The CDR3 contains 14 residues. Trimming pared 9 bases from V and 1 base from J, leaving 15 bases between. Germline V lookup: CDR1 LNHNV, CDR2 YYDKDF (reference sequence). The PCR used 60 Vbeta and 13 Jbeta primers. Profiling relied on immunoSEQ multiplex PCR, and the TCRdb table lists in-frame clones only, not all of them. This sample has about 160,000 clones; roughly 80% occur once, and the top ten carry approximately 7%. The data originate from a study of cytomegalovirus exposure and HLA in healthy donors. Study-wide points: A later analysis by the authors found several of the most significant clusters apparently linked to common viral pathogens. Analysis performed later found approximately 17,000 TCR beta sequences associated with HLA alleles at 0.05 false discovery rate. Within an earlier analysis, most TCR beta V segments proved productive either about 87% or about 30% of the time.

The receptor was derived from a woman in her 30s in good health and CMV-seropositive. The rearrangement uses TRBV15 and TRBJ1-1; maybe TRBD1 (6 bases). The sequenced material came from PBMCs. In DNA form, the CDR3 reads TGTGCCACGCGTCCGGGACACTGGAACACTGAAGCTTTCTTT. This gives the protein CATRPGHWNTEAFF.